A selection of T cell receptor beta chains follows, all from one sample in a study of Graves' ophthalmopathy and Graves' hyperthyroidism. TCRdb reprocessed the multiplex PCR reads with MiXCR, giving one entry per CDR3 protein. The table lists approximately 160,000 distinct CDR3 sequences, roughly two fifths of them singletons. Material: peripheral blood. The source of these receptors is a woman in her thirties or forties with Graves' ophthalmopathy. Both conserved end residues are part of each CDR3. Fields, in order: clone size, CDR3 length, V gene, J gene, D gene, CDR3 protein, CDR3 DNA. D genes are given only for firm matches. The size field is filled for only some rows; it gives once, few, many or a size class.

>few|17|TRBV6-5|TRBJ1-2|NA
CASSYQGHGLLNYGYTF
TGTGCCAGCAGTTACCAGGGACACGGTCTCCTAAACTATGGCTACACCTTC
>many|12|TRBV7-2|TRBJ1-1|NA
CASSLVQTEAFF
TGTGCCAGCAGCTTAGTTCAAACTGAAGCTTTCTTT
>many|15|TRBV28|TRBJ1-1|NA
CASSLLGQTNTEAFF
TGTGCCAGCAGCCTACTGGGACAAACGAACACTGAAGCTTTCTTT
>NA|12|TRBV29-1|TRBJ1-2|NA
CSVVGQGYGYTF
TGCAGCGTTGTCGGGCAGGGGTATGGCTACACCTTC
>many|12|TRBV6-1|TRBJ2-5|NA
CASRRDQETQYF
TGTGCCAGCAGGAGAGATCAAGAGACCCAGTACTTC
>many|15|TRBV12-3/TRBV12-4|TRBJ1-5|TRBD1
CASSFQRTGNQPQHF
TGTGCCAGCAGTTTTCAAAGGACAGGGAATCAGCCCCAGCATTTT
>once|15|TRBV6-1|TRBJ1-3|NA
CASSDSTNSGNTIYF
TGTGCCAGCAGTGACAGTACGAACTCTGGAAACACCATATATTTT
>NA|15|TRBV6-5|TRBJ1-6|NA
CASSYSYGNNSPLHF
TGTGCCAGCAGTTACTCGTATGGAAATAATTCACCCCTCCACTTT
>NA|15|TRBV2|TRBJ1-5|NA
CASSTDTLSNQPQHF
TGTGCCAGCAGTACGGACACCCTTAGCAATCAGCCCCAGCATTTT
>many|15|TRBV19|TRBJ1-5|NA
CASSIGRANGQPQHF
TGTGCCAGTAGTATCGGTCGAGCTAATGGTCAGCCCCAGCATTTT
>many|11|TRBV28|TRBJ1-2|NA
CASSYYGGYTF
TGTGCCAGCAGTTATTACGGCGGCTACACCTTC
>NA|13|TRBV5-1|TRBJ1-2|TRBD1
CASSLPTGDGYTF
TGCGCCAGCAGCTTGCCGACAGGGGATGGCTACACCTTC
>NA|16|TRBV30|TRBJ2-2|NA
CAWSVRERANTGELFF
TGTGCCTGGAGTGTACGGGAGCGGGCCAACACCGGGGAGCTGTTTTTT
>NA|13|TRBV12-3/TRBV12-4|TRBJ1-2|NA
CASSPGGFYGYTF
TGTGCCAGCAGTCCTGGGGGGTTCTATGGCTACACCTTC
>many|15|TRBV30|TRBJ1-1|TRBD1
CAWRGQGAGNTEAFF
TGTGCCTGGAGAGGACAGGGGGCGGGAAACACTGAAGCTTTCTTT
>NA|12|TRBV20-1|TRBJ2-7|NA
CSANRDSYEQYF
TGCAGTGCTAACAGGGACTCCTACGAGCAGTACTTC
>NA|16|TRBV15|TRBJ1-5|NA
CATSRSRTGANQPQHF
TGTGCCACCAGCAGATCCCGGACGGGAGCTAACCAGCCCCAGCATTTT
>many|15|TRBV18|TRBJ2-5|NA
CASSPPWGAGETQYF
TGTGCCAGCTCACCACCATGGGGGGCTGGAGAGACCCAGTACTTC
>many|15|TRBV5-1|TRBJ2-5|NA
CASSLATGTQETQYF
TGCGCCAGCAGCTTGGCTACAGGCACACAAGAGACCCAGTACTTC
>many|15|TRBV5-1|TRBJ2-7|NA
CASSLSGAGGDEQYF
TGCGCCAGCAGCTTGTCGGGGGCAGGGGGGGACGAGCAGTACTTC
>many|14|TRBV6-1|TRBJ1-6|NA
CASSDGGPNSPLHF
TGTGCCAGCAGTGATGGGGGCCCCAATTCACCCCTCCACTTT
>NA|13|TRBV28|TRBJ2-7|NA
CASSSFSSYEQYF
TGTGCCAGCAGTAGCTTCAGCTCCTACGAGCAGTACTTC
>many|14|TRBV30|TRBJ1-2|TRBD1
CAWAGQGATRGYTF
TGTGCCTGGGCAGGACAGGGGGCAACCAGAGGCTACACCTTC
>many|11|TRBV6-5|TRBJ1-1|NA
CASSYMSQAFF
TGTGCCAGCAGTTACATGTCCCAAGCTTTCTTT
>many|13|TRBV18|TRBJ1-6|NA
CASSLDNNSPLHF
TGTGCCAGCTCTCTGGACAATAATTCACCCCTCCACTTT
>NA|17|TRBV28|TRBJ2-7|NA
CASSWTFGLEPIYEQYF
TGTGCCAGCAGTTGGACTTTTGGCCTTGAGCCGATCTACGAGCAGTACTTC
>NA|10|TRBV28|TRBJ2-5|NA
CASIGRKQYF
TGTGCCAGCATTGGTCGCAAGCAGTACTTC
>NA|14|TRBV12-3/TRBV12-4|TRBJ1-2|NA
CASRFRDRPYDYTF
TGTGCCAGCAGATTCCGGGATCGTCCCTATGACTACACCTTC
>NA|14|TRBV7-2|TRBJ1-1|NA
CASSLEWGATEAFF
TGTGCCAGCAGCTTAGAGTGGGGGGCCACTGAAGCTTTCTTT
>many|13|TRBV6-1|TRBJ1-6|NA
CASMGQGNSPLHF
TGTGCCAGCATGGGTCAGGGCAATTCACCCCTCCACTTT
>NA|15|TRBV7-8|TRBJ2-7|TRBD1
CASSWRGTGDVEQYF
TGTGCCAGCAGTTGGCGCGGGACAGGGGATGTAGAGCAGTACTTC
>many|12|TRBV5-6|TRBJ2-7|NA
CASREGSYEQYF
TGTGCCAGCAGAGAGGGGTCCTACGAGCAGTACTTC
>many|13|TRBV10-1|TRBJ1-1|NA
CASSAGKRTEAFF
TGCGCCAGCAGTGCAGGGAAGAGGACTGAAGCTTTCTTT
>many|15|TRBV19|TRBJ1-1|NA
CASTFHTTPNTEAFF
TGTGCCAGTACCTTTCATACGACACCGAACACTGAAGCTTTCTTT
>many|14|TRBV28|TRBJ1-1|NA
CASIFRRGGTEAFF
TGTGCCAGCATCTTCCGCAGGGGCGGCACTGAAGCTTTCTTT
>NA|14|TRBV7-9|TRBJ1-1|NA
CASSLAQGVPEAFF
TGTGCCAGCAGCTTAGCACAGGGAGTCCCTGAAGCTTTCTTT
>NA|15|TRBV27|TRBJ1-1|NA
CASSLGQGWNTEAFF
TGTGCCAGCAGTTTAGGTCAGGGTTGGAACACTGAAGCTTTCTTT
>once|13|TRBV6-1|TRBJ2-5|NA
CASRGVSQETQYF
TGTGCCAGCAGGGGAGTATCGCAAGAGACCCAGTACTTC
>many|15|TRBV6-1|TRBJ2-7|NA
CATGGGSGNSYEQYF
TGTGCCACAGGGGGAGGAAGCGGCAATTCCTACGAGCAGTACTTC